The rows below give T cell receptor beta chains drawn from one sample of a study of T-cell reconstitution after alpha-beta-depleted transplantation in children. MiXCR, run by TCRdb on the PCR reads, gives a single entry per CDR3 protein. The table has 420,000 or so distinct CDR3 sequences, roughly 10% seen once; the top ten hold approximately 5%. The material sequenced was PBMCs from the stem cell graft donor, taken from the stem cell graft. The receptors come from a human donor who donated a stem cell graft to a child with acute myeloid leukemia. The CDR3 runs from the conserved cysteine through the conserved F or W. Fields, in order: J gene, clone size, V gene, D gene, CDR3 DNA, CDR3 protein. D genes are given only for firm matches. Size values are once, few and many counts, or a class for expanded clones, and some rows have none.

TRBJ2-3 many TRBV4-2 NA TGTGCCAGCAGCGGGAGAGACGAGAGCACAGATACGCAGTATTTT CASSGRDESTDTQYF
TRBJ2-3 many TRBV20-1 TRBD2 TGCAGTGCTAGGGCGCGGGGGGGAGGCGATACGCAGTATTTT CSARARGGGDTQYF
TRBJ2-5 few TRBV5-1 NA TGCGCCAGCAGCTTCCAGGGACTCGAGGAGACCCAGTACTTC CASSFQGLEETQYF
TRBJ2-1 many TRBV20-1 TRBD1 TGCAGTGCTAGAGACCCGGGACAGGGGGCTTCCAATGAGCAGTTCTTC CSARDPGQGASNEQFF
TRBJ1-1 few TRBV20-1 NA TGCAGTGCTAGCCCTATAACCCCGACAGGAACTGAAGCTTTCTTT CSASPITPTGTEAFF
TRBJ2-1 few TRBV7-8 TRBD2 TGTGCCAGCAGCGCATCCGGGACTAGCGAACTCTACAATGAGCAGTTCTTC CASSASGTSELYNEQFF
TRBJ2-7 NA TRBV6-2/TRBV6-3 NA TGTGCCAGCAGTTACTCGACTTGGCAGCCCTACGAGCAGTACTTC CASSYSTWQPYEQYF
TRBJ2-3 many TRBV6-6 NA TGTGCCAGCCGGGGCCCGAGCACAGATACGCAGTATTTT CASRGPSTDTQYF
TRBJ2-7 NA TRBV5-1 TRBD2 TGCGCCAGCCGGCAGCGGGAGCAGTACGAGCAGTACTTC CASRQREQYEQYF
TRBJ2-5 many TRBV6-5 NA TGTGCCAGCAGTTACAAGAGGGGGGAGACCCAGTACTTC CASSYKRGETQYF
TRBJ2-4 many TRBV10-3 NA TGTGCCATCAGTGAAGGGGGTCTAGCCAAAAACATTCAGTACTTC CAISEGGLAKNIQYF
TRBJ2-3 NA TRBV6-1 TRBD2 TGTGCCAGCCGGTGGACTAGCGGGAGAATAGATACGCAGTATTTT CASRWTSGRIDTQYF
TRBJ1-6 NA TRBV25-1 NA TGTGCCAGCAGTTCGTCTGACTCACCGGTTTCACCCCTCCACTTT CASSSSDSPVSPLHF
TRBJ1-4 NA TRBV20-1 TRBD1 TGCAGTGCCAAGACAGGGTTTTCGGAAAAACTGTTTTTT CSAKTGFSEKLFF
TRBJ1-5 NA TRBV3-1 NA TGTACCAGCAGTCGTACGACAGGAGGGGTTTATAGCAATCAGCCCCAGCATTTT CTSSRTTGGVYSNQPQHF
TRBJ2-5 NA TRBV2 NA TGTGCCAGCAACGCGCAAGAGACCCAGTACTTC CASNAQETQYF
TRBJ2-1 NA TRBV12-3/TRBV12-4 NA TGTGCCAGCAGTTTAACCTGGGAGAGGGACAATGAGCAGTTCTTC CASSLTWERDNEQFF
TRBJ2-5 NA TRBV18 TRBD1 TGTGCCAGCTCACCGACCGGGACAGGGAGAGAGACCCAGTACTTC CASSPTGTGRETQYF
TRBJ1-6 NA TRBV5-5 NA TGTGCCAGCAGCTCACGGGGGAACAATTCACCCCTCCACTTT CASSSRGNNSPLHF
TRBJ2-3 few TRBV20-1 TRBD2 TGCAGTGGAGGGACTAGCGGCCTAACAGATACGCAGTATTTT CSGGTSGLTDTQYF